Given below is one T cell receptor beta chain in context. The donors were all Caucasian adults (living in Nashville, Tennessee). The germline V gene encodes CDR1 SGHRS and CDR2 YFSETQ. J lost 1 base, V lost 1 base, and 3 bases had no gene match. The CDR3 runs to 16 residues. The data stem from a study of shared clonotypes between healthy human individuals. At deep level, the assay was performed. Profiling relied on immunoSEQ multiplex PCR, and the TCRdb table lists in-frame clones only, not all of them. This sample yields 1.6 million or so clones, of which roughly 96% are seen a single time; over 1% belongs to the top ten.

Sample: naive CD4+ T cells sorted from blood. Subset: CD45RA+ positively selected. V is TRBV5-1 and J is TRBJ2-1; 9 positions match TRBD1. The receptor comes from a young man in good health. This CDR3 is CASSLLTGGSYNEQFF. In DNA, the CDR3 is TGCGCCAGCAGCTTGCTGACAGGGGGGTCCTACAATGAGCAGTTCTTC.